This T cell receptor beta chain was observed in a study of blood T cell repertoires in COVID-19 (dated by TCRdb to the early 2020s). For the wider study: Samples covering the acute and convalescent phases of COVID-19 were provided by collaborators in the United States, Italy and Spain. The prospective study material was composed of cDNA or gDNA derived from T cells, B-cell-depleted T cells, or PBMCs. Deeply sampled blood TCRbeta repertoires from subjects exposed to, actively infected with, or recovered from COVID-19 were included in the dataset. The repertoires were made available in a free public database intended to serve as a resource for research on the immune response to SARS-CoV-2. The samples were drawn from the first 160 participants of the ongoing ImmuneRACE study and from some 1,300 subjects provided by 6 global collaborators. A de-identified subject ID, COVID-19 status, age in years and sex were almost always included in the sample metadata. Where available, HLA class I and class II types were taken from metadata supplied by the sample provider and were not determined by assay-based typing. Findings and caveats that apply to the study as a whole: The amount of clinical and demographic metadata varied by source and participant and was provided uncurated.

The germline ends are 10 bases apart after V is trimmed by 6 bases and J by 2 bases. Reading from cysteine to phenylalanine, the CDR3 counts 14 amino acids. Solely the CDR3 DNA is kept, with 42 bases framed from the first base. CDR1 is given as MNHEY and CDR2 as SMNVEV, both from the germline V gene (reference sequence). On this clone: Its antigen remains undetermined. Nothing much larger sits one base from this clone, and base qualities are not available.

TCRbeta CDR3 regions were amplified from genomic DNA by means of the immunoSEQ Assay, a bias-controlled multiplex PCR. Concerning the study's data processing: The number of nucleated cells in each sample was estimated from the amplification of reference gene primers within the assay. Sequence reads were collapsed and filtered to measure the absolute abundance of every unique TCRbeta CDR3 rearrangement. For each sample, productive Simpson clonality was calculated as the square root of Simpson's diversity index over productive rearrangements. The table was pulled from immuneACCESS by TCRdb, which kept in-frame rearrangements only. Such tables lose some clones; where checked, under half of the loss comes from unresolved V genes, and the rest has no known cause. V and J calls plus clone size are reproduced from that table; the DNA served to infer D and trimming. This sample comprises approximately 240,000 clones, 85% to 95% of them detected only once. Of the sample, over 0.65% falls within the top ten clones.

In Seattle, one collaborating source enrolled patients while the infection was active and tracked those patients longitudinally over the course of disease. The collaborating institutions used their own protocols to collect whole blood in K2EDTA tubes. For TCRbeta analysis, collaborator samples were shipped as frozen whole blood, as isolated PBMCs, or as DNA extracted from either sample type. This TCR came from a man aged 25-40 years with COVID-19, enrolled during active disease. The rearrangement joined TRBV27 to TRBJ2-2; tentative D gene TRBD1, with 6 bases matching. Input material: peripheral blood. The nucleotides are TGTGCCAGCAGCCCACAGGGAAACACCGGGGAGCTGTTTTTT. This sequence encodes CASSPQGNTGELFF.